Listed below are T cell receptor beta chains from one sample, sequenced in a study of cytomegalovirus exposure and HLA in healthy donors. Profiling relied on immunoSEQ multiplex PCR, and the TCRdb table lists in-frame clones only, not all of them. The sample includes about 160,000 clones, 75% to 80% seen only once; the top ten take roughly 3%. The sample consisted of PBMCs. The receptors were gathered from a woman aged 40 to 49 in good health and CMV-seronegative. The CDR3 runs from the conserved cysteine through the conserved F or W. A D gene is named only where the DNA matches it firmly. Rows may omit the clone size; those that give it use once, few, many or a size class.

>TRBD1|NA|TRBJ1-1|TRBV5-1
CASSNGATGGTEAFF
TGCGCCAGCAGCAATGGTGCGACAGGGGGCACTGAAGCTTTCTTT
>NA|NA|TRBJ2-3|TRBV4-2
CASSQVSRDSDTQYF
TGTGCCAGCAGCCAAGTCTCCCGGGATTCGGATACGCAGTATTTT
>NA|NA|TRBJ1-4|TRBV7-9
CASSQNEKLFF
TGTGCCAGCAGCCAAAATGAAAAACTGTTTTTT
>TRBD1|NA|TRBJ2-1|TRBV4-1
CASSQADRDNEQFF
TGCGCCAGCAGCCAAGCTGACAGGGACAATGAGCAGTTCTTC
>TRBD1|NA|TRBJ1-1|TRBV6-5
CASSYSIQGKTEAFF
TGTGCCAGCAGTTACTCGATACAGGGGAAGACTGAAGCTTTCTTT
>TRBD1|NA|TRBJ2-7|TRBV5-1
CASSWRGTESYEQYF
TGCGCCAGCAGCTGGCGTGGGACAGAGAGCTACGAGCAGTACTTC
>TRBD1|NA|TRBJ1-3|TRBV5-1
CASSSTGGGDTIYF
TGCGCCAGCAGCTCGACAGGGGGTGGGGACACCATATATTTT
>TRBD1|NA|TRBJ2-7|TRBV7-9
CASIGTAPTYEQYF
TGTGCCAGCATCGGGACAGCCCCTACCTACGAGCAGTACTTC
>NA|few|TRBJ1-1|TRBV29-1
CSVEGVGGTEAFF
TGCAGCGTTGAAGGTGTAGGGGGCACTGAAGCTTTCTTT
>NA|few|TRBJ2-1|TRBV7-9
CASSLVRANEQFF
TGTGCCAGCAGCTTGGTCAGGGCCAATGAGCAGTTCTTC
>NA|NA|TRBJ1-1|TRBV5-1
CASNPTGLITEAFF
TGCGCCAGCAACCCGACAGGTCTTATCACTGAAGCTTTCTTT
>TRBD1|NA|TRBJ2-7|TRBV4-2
CASSPDRAYEQYF
TGTGCCAGCAGTCCGGACAGGGCCTACGAGCAGTACTTC
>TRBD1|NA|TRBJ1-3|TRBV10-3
CATRGLFGNTIYF
TGTGCCACCAGGGGGCTATTTGGAAACACCATATATTTT
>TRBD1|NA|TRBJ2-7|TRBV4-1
CASSRAHGTGFYEQYF
TGCGCCAGCAGCCGGGCCCACGGGACAGGTTTTTACGAGCAGTACTTC
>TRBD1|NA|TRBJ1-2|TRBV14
CASSQDWTGEGYTF
TGTGCCAGCAGCCAAGATTGGACAGGGGAGGGCTACACCTTC